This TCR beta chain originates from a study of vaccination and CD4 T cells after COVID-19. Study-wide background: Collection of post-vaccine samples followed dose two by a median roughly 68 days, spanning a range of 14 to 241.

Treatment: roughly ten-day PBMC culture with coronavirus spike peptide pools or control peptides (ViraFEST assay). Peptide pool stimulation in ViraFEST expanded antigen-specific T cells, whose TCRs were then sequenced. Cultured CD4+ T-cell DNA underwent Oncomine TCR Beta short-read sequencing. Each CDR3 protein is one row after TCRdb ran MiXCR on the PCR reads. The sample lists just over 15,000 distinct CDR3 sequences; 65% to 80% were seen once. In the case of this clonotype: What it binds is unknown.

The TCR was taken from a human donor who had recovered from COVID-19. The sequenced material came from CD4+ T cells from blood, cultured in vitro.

CDR3 nucleotides: TGTGCCAGCAGCTTAGTGAGCCCCAGGGGCCGGGAGCTGTTTTTT. Its protein is CASSLVSPRGRELFF. This chain links TRBV7-2 with TRBJ2-2; D possibly corresponds to TRBD1 (6 bases). The CDR3 has 15 amino acids. V shed 1 base and J shed 9 bases, with 15 bases lying between them. Per the germline V gene, CDR1 is SGHTA and CDR2 is FQGNSA.